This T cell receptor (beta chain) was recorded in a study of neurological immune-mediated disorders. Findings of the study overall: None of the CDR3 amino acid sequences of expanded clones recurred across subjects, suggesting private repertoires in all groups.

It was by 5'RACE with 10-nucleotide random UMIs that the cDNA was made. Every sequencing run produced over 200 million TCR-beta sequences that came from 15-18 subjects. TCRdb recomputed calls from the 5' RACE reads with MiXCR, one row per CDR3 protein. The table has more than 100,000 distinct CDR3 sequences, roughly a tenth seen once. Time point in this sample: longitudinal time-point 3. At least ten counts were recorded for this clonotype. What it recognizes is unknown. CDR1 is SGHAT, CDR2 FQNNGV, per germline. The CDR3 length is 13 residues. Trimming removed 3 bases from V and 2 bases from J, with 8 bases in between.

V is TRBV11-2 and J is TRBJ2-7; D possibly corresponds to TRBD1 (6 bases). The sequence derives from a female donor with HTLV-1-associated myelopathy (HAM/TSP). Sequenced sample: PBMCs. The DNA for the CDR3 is TGTGCCAGCAGCTTTCCAGGGGCCTACGAGCAGTACTTC. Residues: CASSFPGAYEQYF.